This T cell receptor (beta chain) was profiled in a study of blood T cell repertoires in COVID-19. Study-wide background: Researchers got acute and convalescent COVID-19 samples from the United States, Italy and Spain. PBMCs, B-cell-depleted T cells, or T cells were the source of the cDNA or gDNA that made up the material.

Source study methods: Reference gene primer amplification gave estimated nucleated cell counts. Some clones are missing from TCRdb's copy, which holds only in-frame ones; the method was immunoSEQ multiplex PCR. The DNA was the basis for D and trimming; V, J and clone size are from that table. The sample carries 250,000 to 300,000 clones, 89% recorded once. V shed 7 bases and J shed 6 bases, with 14 bases lying between them. Germline CDR1 MNHEY, CDR2 SVGAGI. The CDR3 totals 13 residues. The V call is TRBV6-5, the J call TRBJ2-3, with D tentatively TRBD1 (6 bases). The source material was peripheral blood. The receptor's source is a woman aged 30 to 39 with COVID-19, enrolled during active disease. CDR3 sequence reads: CASTGIGGDTQYF. The CDR3 nucleotides are TGTGCCAGCACGGGGATTGGGGGCGATACGCAGTATTTT.